The 21 T cell receptor beta chains below were found in one sample sequenced in a study of OX40 agonist ivuxolimab in advanced cancers. The method behind the library was the immunoSEQ multiplex PCR assay. As stored in TCRdb, this immuneACCESS dataset retains in-frame rearrangements with V and J assigned. A fraction of the clones does not appear; measured against another copy, unresolved V genes explain less than half of the discrepancy, and the remainder lacks a known reason. Recorded for this sample are about 28,000 clones; approximately 83% of them occurred a single time. Roughly 31% of the sample rests with the top ten. Sequenced here: CD4+ or CD8+ T cells sorted from blood, sampled in a trial of the OX40 agonist ivuxolimab. All receptors come from an adult with an advanced solid tumor such as melanoma, head and neck, liver or kidney cancer.

V usage is TRBV7-9 and J usage is TRBJ2-7; D might be TRBD1 (7 bases). This CDR3 region has 13 residues. Between the trimmed V and J ends, which lost 5 bases and 4 bases, there was a span of 12 bases. The germline CDR1 and CDR2 sequences are SEHNR and FQNEAQ (reference sequence). The CDR3 coding sequence is TGTGCCAGCAGCCCCCAGGGGGGTTACGAGCAGTACTTC. Its protein product is CASSPQGGYEQYF.

The J gene is TRBJ2-7, the V gene TRBV5-1; D may be TRBD2 (5 bases). This CDR3 contains 15 residues. V lost 5 bases and J lost 0, with 15 bases in between. Germline CDR1 is SGHRS and CDR2 is YFSETQ. The CDR3 reads CASSLGEGFSYEQYF. CDR3 nucleotides: TGCGCCAGCAGTCTGGGCGAGGGCTTCTCCTACGAGCAGTACTTC.

The rearrangement links TRBV14 to TRBJ2-5; D gene ambiguous. This CDR3 region has 17 residues. Germline CDR1 is SGHDN and CDR2 is FVKESK. V lost 0 bases to trimming and J lost 2 bases, with 16 bases between them. This CDR3 is CASSQDGGRMIQETQYF. For the CDR3, the DNA is TGTGCCAGCAGCCAAGATGGTGGGCGGATGATACAAGAGACCCAGTACTTC.

This chain uses TRBV27 with TRBJ2-2; 10 bases line up with TRBD1. Germline assignment: CDR1 MNHEY and CDR2 SMNVEV (reference sequence). The CDR3 loop spans 16 amino acids. J was trimmed by 6 bases and V by 4 bases; bases with no gene match: 8. CDR3 DNA sequence: TGTGCCAGCAGTTCAAGGGACAGGGGATATTCCGGGGAGCTGTTTTTT. Translation: CASSSRDRGYSGELFF.

The V and J genes are TRBV28 and TRBJ2-1; 11 nucleotides agree with TRBD1. V shed 7 bases and J 7 bases; nucleotides not matched to a gene: 12. This CDR3 region has 16 residues. Per the germline V gene, CDR1 is MDHEN and CDR2 is SYDVKM. This CDR3 reads CASTLGGQGAWNEQFF. CDR3 bases: TGTGCCAGCACTCTTGGTGGACAGGGGGCTTGGAATGAGCAGTTCTTC.

The chain carries TRBV6-5 and TRBJ2-7; 7 positions match TRBD2. CDR1 is MNHEY and CDR2 is SVGAGI in the germline V gene. The J segment lost 7 bases and the V segment lost 4 bases, leaving 7 bases of the junction unmatched. The CDR3 covers 13 residues. Written as DNA, the CDR3 is TGTGCCAGCAGTTGGGGAGGGGTGGGGGAGCAGTACTTC. This codes for CASSWGGVGEQYF.

The count of this clone is one. The V call is TRBV29-1, the J call TRBJ1-2; 7 bases fit TRBD1. Germline values: CDR1 SQVTM, CDR2 ANQGSEA. Trimming took 7 bases from V and 2 from J; bases not matched to a gene: 16. The CDR3 spans 16 residues. The CDR3 DNA sequence: TGCAGCGCAGATACAGGGGACAAAGTTGGAAACTATGGCTACACCTTC. Amino acids: CSADTGDKVGNYGYTF.

This clone was found once. The rearrangement links TRBV5-6 to TRBJ2-7; TRBD1 might be the D (5 bases). Germline CDR1 SGHDT, CDR2 YYEEEE. V was pared by 7 bases and J by 2 bases, with 16 bases between. The CDR3 length is 14 residues. The CDR3 DNA sequence: TGTGCCAGCGGCAAGTCGACAGTTACCTACGAGCAGTACTTC. Protein: CASGKSTVTYEQYF.

On this clone itself: At one of its ends the junction is not consistent with the germline gene, which may arise from a read error. V usage is TRBV9 and J usage is TRBJ2-3; possibly TRBD1 for D (6 bases). CDR1 is SGDLS and CDR2 is YYNGEE in the germline V gene. This CDR3 contains 18 residues. Here the CDR3 reads CASSSPPGQLSLPETQYF. As DNA, the CDR3 is TGTGCCAGCAGCTCTCCCCCCGGACAGCTCTCCCTCCCAGAGACGCAGTATTTT.

V is TRBV7-2 and J is TRBJ1-2, with 10 bases aligning to TRBD1. CDR1 SGHTA and CDR2 FQGNSA come from the germline V gene. J gave up 7 bases and V 1 base, and 9 bases lay outside the gene matches. This CDR3 is 16 amino acids long. CDR3: CASSLEGTGVWGGYTF. The CDR3 DNA follows: TGTGCCAGCAGCTTAGAAGGGACAGGGGTCTGGGGTGGCTACACCTTC.

V is TRBV6-6 and J is TRBJ1-1, with TRBD1 matching 10 bases. After removal of 9 bases from V and 2 bases from J, the junction contained 3 bases not matched to a gene. Germline values: CDR1 MNHNY, CDR2 SVGAGI (reference sequence). The CDR3 runs to 13 residues. CDR3 nucleotide sequence: TGTGCCAGGAGACAGGGGGCAAACACTGAAGCTTTCTTT. This gives the protein CARRQGANTEAFF.

This chain joins TRBV6-5 and TRBJ1-5; no firm D call. The CDR3 spans 14 residues. Germline lookup yields CDR1 MNHEY and CDR2 SVGAGI. V lost 1 base and J lost 8, with 12 bases in between. The CDR3 region is CASSYYTDGKPQHF. The CDR3 DNA follows: TGTGCCAGCAGTTACTACACCGACGGGAAGCCCCAGCATTTT.

This chain connects TRBV29-1 to TRBJ1-2, with no clear D. The CDR3 runs to 12 residues. Germline CDR1 and CDR2: SQVTM and ANQGSEA. V was shortened by 0 bases and J by 4 bases, with 6 bases between the two germline ends. The CDR3 region is CSVEDESYGYTF. The CDR3 DNA reads TGCAGCGTTGAAGATGAATCCTATGGCTACACCTTC. The variable domain in full, with the rest retrieved from reference TRBV29-1 and TRBJ1-2, is SAVISQKPSRDICQRGTSLTIQCQVDSQVTMMFWYRQQPGQSLTLIATANQGSEATYESGFVIDKFPISRPNLTFSTLTVSNMSPEDSSIYLCSVEDESYGYTFGSGTRLTVV.

The chain employs TRBV29-1 and TRBJ2-7; 9 nucleotides agree with TRBD1. Germline values: CDR1 SQVTM, CDR2 ANQGSEA. This CDR3 has 12 amino acids. The CDR3 spells CSSGQGSYEQYF. CDR3 DNA sequence: TGCAGTTCGGGACAGGGTTCCTACGAGCAGTACTTC.

The rearrangement joins TRBV5-1 to TRBJ2-2; D not certain. Germline-derived CDR1 and CDR2 are SGHRS and YFSETQ. V lost 1 base and J 3 bases, leaving 10 bases between the germline ends. There are 15 residues in the CDR3. The CDR3, as DNA: TGCGCCAGCAGCTTGTCACGCCAGTACACCGGGGAGCTGTTTTTT. This gives the protein CASSLSRQYTGELFF.

CDR3 in DNA: TGTGCCAGGTCAGAGGCCGCCGTCTATAGCACAGATACGCAGTATTTT. It is translated as CARSEAAVYSTDTQYF. The rearrangement joins TRBV2 to TRBJ2-3, with D uncertain. CDR3 length: 16 amino acids. Trimming pared 9 bases from V and 0 bases from J, leaving 19 bases between. CDR1 is SNHLY, CDR2 FYNNEI, per germline.

The V and J genes are TRBV13 and TRBJ2-7; TRBD2 matches 11 bases. CDR3 size: 16 residues. Germline V gene lookup returns CDR1 PRHDT and CDR2 FYEKMQ (reference sequence). Trimming removed 5 bases from V and 1 base from J; junction bases left unmatched: 7. Written as DNA, the CDR3 is TGTGCCAGCAGCGGGCGGCTAGCGGGGGGTTCCTACGAGCAGTACTTC. It is translated as CASSGRLAGGSYEQYF.

The J gene is TRBJ1-5, the V gene TRBV6-1; possible D gene TRBD1, 5 bases. The V end lost 9 bases, the J end lost 1 base, and 13 bases lay between the germline ends. This CDR3 has 14 residues. Germline loops: CDR1 MNHNS, CDR2 SASEGT. CDR3 sequence (DNA): TGTGCCAGTGGGGACCTCTTCAGCAATCAGCCCCAGCATTTT. The encoded protein is CASGDLFSNQPQHF.

By share of the sample, this clone is medium-sized. For the CDR3, the DNA is TGTGCCAGCAGTTATAAGACAGGGTCATATGGCTACACCTTC. Its protein is CASSYKTGSYGYTF. The V call is TRBV5-6, the J call TRBJ1-2, with 7 nucleotides matching TRBD1. Trimming took 5 bases from V and 5 from J; bases not matched to a gene: 9. CDR3 size: 14 residues. CDR1 and CDR2 (germline): SGHDT, YYEEEE. Full variable domain (remainder filled in from reference TRBV5-6 and TRBJ1-2): DAGVTQSPTHLIKTRGQQVTLRCSPKSGHDTVSWYQQALGQGPQFIFQYYEEEERQRGNFPDRFSGHQFPNYSSELNVNALLLGDSALYLCASSYKTGSYGYTFGSGTRLTVV.

The gene calls are TRBV4-1 and TRBJ1-2, with a possible D match to TRBD1 (5 bases). Germline CDR1 is MGHRA and CDR2 is YSYEKL. This CDR3 has 13 residues. Trimming pared 1 base from V and 8 bases from J, leaving 11 bases between. Here the CDR3 DNA reads TGCGCCAGCAGCCAAGGCCTCGGGGGGGGCTACACCTTC. Encoded protein: CASSQGLGGGYTF.

The gene calls are TRBV29-1 and TRBJ2-4; 7 bases map to TRBD1. The CDR3 totals 14 residues. With 5 bases clipped from V and 1 base from J, the junction kept 5 bases outside the gene matches. CDR1 and CDR2 from the germline V gene are SQVTM and ANQGSEA. For the CDR3, the DNA is TGCAGCGTTATGACAGGGCTGGCCAAAAACATTCAGTACTTC. Its protein is CSVMTGLAKNIQYF.